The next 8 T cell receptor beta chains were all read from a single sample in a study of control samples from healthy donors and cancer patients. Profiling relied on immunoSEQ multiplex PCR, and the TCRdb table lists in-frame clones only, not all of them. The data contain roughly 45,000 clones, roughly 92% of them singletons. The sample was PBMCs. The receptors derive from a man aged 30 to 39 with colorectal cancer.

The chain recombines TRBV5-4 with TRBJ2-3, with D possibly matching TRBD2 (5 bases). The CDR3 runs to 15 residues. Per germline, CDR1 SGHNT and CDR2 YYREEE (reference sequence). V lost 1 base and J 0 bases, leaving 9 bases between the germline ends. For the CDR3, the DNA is TGTGCCAGCAGCTTGCCGGGGATTAGCACAGATACGCAGTATTTT. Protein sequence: CASSLPGISTDTQYF.

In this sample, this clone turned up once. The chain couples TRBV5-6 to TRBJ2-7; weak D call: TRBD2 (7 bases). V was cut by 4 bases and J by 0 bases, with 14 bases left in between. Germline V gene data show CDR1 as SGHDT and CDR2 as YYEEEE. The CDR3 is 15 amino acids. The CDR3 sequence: CASSQGGAISYEQYV. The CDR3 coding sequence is TGTGCCAGCAGCCAAGGGGGGGCGATCTCCTACGAGCAGTACGTC.

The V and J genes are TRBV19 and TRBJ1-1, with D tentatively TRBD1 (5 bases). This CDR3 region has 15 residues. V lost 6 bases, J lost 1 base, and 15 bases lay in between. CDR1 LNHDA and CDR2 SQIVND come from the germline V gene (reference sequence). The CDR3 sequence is CASRGSGFGNTEAFF. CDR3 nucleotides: TGTGCCAGTAGGGGATCAGGGTTTGGGAACACTGAAGCTTTCTTT.

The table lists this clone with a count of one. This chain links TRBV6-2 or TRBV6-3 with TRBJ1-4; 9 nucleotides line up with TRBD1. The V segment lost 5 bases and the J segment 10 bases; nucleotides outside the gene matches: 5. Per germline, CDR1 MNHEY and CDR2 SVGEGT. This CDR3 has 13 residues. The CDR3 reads CASSPPGQGKLFF. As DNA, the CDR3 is TGTGCCAGCAGTCCCCCGGGACAGGGAAAACTGTTTTTT.

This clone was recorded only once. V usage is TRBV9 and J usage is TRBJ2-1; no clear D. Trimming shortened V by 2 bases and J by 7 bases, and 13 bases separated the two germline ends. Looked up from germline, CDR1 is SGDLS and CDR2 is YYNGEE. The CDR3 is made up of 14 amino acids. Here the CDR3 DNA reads TGTGCCAGCAGCGTCCCTAGTCGTGGGAATGAGCAGTTCTTC. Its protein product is CASSVPSRGNEQFF. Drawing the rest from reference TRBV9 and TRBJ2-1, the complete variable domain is DSGVTQTPKHLITATGQRVTLRCSPRSGDLSVYWYQQSLDQGLQFLIQYYNGEERAKGNILERFSAQQFPDLHSELNLSSLELGDSALYFCASSVPSRGNEQFFGPGTRLTVL.

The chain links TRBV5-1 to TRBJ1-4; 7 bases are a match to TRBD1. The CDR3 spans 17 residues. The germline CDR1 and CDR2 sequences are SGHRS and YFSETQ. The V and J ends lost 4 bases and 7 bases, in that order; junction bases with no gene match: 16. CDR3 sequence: CASSSGTEGREGEKLFF. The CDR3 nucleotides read TGCGCCAGCAGCAGCGGGACAGAAGGGCGAGAAGGTGAAAAACTGTTTTTT.

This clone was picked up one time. CDR3 sequence: CASSVGTGHVETQYF. The CDR3 DNA sequence: TGTGCCAGCAGCGTAGGGACAGGGCATGTAGAGACCCAGTACTTC. This rearrangement joins TRBV9 to TRBJ2-5; 8 positions match TRBD1. Per germline, CDR1 SGDLS and CDR2 YYNGEE. Trimming at V came to 0 bases and at J to 4 bases, leaving 5 bases not matched to a gene. There are 15 residues in the CDR3.

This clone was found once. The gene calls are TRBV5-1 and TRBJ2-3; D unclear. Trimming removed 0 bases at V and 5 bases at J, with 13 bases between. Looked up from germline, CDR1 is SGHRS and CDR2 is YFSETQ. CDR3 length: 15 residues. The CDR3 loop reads CASSLAGSDQDTQYF. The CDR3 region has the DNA TGCGCCAGCAGCTTGGCCGGATCTGACCAAGATACGCAGTATTTT.